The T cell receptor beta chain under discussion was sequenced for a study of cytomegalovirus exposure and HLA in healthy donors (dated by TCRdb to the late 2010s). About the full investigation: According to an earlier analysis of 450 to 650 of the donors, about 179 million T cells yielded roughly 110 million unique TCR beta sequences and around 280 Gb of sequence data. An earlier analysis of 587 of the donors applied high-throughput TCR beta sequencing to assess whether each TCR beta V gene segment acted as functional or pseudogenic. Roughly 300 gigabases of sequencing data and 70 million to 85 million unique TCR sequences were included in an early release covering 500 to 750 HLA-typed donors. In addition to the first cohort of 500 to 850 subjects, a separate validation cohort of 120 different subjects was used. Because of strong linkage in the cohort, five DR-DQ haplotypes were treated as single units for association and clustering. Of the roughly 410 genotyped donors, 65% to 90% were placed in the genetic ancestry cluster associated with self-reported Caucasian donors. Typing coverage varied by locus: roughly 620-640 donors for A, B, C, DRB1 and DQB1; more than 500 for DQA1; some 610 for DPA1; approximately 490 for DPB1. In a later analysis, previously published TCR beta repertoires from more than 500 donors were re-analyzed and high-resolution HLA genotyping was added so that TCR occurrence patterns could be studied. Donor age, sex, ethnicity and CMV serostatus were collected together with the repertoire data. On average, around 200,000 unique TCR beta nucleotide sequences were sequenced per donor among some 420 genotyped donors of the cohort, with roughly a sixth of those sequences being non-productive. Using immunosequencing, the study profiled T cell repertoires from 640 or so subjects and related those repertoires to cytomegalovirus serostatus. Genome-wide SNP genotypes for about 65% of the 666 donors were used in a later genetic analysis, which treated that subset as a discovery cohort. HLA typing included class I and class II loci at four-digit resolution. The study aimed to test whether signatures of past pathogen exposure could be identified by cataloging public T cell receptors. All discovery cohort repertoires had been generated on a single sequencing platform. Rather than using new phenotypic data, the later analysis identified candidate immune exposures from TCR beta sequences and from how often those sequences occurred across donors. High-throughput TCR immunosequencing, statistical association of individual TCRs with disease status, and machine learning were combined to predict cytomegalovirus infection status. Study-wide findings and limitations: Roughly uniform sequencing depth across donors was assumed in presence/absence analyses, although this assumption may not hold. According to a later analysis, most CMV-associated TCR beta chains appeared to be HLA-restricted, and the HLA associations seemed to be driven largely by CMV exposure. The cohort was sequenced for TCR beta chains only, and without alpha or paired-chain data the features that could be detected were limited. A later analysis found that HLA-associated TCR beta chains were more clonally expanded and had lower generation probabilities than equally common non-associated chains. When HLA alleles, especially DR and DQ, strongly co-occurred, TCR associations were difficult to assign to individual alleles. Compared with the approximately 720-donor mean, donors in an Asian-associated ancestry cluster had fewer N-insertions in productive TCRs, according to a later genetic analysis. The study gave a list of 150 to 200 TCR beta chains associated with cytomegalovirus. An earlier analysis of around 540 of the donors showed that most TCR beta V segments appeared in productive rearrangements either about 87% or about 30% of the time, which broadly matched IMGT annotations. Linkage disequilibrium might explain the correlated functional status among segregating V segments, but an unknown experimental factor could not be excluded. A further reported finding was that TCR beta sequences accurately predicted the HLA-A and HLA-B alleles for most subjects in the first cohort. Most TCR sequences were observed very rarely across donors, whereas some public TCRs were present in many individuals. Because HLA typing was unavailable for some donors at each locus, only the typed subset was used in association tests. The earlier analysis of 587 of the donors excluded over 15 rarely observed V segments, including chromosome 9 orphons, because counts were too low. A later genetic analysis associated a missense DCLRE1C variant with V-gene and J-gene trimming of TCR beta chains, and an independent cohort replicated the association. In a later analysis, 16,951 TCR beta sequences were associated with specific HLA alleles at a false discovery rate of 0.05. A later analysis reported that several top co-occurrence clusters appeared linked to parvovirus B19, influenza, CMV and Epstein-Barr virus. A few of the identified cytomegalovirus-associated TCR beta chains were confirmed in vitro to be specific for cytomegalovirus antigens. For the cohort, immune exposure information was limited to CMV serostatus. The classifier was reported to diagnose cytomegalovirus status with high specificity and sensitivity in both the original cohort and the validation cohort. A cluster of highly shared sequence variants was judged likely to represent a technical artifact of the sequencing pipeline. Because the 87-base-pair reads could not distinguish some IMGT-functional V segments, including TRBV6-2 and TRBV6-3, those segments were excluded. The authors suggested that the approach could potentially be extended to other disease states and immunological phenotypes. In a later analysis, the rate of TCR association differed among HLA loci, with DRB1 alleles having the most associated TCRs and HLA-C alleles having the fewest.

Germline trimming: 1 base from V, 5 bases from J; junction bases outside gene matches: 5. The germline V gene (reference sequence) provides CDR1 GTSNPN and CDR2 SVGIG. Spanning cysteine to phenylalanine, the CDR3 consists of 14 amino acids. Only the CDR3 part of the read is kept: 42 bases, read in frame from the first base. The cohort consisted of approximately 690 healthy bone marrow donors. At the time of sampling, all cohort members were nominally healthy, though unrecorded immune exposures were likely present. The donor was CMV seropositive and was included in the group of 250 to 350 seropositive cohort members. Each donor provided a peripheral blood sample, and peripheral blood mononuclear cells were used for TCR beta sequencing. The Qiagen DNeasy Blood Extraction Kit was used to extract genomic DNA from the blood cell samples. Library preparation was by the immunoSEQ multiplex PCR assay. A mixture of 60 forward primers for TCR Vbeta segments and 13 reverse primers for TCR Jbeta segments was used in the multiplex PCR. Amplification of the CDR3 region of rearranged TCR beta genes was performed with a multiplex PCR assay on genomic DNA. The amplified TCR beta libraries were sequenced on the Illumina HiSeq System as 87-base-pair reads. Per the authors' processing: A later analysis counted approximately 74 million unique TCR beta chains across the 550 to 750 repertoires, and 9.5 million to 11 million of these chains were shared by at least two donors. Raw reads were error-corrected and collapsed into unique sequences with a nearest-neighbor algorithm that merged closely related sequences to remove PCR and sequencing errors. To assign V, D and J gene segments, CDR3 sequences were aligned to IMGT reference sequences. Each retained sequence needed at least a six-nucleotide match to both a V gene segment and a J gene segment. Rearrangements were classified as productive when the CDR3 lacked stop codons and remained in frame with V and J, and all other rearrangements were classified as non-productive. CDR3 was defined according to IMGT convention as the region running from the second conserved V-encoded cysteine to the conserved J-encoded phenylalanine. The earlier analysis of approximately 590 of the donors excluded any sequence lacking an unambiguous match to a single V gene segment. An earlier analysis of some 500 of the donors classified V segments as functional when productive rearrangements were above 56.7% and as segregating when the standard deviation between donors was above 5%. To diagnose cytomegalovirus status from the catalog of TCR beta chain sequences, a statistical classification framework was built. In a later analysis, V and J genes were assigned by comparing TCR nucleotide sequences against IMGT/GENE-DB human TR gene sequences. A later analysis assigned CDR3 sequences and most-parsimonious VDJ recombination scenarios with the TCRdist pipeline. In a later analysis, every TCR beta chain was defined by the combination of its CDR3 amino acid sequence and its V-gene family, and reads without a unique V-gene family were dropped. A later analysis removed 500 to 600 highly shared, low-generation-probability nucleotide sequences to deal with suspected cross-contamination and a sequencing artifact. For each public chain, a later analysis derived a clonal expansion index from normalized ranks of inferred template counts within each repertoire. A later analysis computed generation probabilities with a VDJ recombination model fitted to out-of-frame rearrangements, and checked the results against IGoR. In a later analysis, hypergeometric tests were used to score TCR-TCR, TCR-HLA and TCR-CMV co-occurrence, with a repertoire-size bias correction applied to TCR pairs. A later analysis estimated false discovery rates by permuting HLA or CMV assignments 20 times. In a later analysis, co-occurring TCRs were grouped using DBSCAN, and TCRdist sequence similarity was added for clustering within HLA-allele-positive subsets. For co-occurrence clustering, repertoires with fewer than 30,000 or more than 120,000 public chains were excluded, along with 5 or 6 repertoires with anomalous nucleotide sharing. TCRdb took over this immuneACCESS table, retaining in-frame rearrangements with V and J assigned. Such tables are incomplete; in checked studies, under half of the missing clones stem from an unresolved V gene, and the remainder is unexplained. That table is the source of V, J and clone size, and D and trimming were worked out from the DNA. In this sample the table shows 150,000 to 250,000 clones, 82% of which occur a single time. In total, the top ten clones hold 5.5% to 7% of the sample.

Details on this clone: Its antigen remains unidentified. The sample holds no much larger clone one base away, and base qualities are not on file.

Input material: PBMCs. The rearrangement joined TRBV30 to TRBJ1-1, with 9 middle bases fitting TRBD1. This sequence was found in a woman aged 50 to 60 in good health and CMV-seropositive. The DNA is TGTGCCTGGAGTGCCGGGACAGGGATTACTGAAGCTTTCTTT. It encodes CAWSAGTGITEAFF. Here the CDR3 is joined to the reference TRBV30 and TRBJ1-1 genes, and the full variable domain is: SQTIHQWPATLVQPVGSPLSLECTVEGTSNPNLYWYRQAAGRGLQLLFYSVGIGQISSEVPQNLSASRPQDRQFILSSKKLLLSDSGFYLCAWSAGTGITEAFFGQGTRLTVV.